This T cell receptor beta chain was found in a study of blood T cell repertoires in COVID-19. Germline CDR1 is SGHNT and CDR2 is YYREEE (reference sequence). CDR3 length: 15 residues. Trimming removed 0 bases from V and 8 bases from J; junction bases left unmatched: 7. Clones were read by immunoSEQ multiplex PCR, and TCRdb kept only the in-frame ones, dropping some. The repertoire has about 300,000 clones, 86% of them found once; the top ten carry about 1.6%. J is TRBJ1-4 and V is TRBV5-4, with 7 bases identical to TRBD1. The sequence came from a woman in her forties or fifties with acute or convalescent COVID-19. The sample consisted of peripheral blood. The CDR3 protein is CASSLAQGVPEKLFF. The CDR3 DNA sequence: TGTGCCAGCAGCTTGGCCCAGGGGGTCCCCGAAAAACTGTTTTTT. The whole variable domain, remainder taken from reference TRBV5-4 and TRBJ1-4, is ETGVTQSPTHLIKTRGQQVTLRCSSQSGHNTVSWYQQALGQGPQFIFQYYREEENGRGNFPPRFSGLQFPNYSSELNVNALELDDSALYLCASSLAQGVPEKLFFGSGTQLSVL.